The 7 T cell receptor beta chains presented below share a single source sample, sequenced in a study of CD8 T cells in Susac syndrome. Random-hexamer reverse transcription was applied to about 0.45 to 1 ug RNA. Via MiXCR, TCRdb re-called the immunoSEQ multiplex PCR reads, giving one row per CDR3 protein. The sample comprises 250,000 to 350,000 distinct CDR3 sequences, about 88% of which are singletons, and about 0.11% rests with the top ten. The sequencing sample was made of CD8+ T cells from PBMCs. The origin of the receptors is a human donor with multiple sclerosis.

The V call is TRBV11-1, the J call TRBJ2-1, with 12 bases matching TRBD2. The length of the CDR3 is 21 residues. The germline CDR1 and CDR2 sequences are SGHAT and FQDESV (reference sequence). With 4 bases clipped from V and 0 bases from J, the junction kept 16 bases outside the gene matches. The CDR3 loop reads CASSSQGGTSGLTRSYNEQFF. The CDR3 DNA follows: TGTGCCAGCAGCTCCCAAGGGGGGACTAGCGGGCTGACCCGCTCCTACAATGAGCAGTTCTTC.

CDR3 loop: CASSATPGDGFTGELFF. CDR3 DNA sequence: TGTGCCAGCAGTGCGACCCCCGGGGATGGGTTCACCGGGGAGCTGTTTTTT. The chain recombines TRBV6-1 with TRBJ2-2; perhaps TRBD2 as D (5 bases). The CDR3 extends over 17 amino acids. V shed 4 bases and J shed 4 bases, with 19 bases lying between them. CDR1 is MNHNS and CDR2 is SASEGT in the germline V gene.

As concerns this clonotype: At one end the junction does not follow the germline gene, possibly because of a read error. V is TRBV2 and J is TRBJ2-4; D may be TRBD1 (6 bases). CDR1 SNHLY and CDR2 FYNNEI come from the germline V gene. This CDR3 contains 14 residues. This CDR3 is CASREGGWENIQYF. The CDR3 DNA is TGTGCCAGCAGGGAAGGGGGTTGGGAAAACATTCAGTACTTC.

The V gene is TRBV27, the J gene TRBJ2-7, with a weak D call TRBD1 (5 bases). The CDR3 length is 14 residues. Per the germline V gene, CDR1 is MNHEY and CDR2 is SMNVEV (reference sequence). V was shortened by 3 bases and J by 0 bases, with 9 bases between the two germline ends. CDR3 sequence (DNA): TGTGCCAGCAGTTTGTACAGGAGCTCCTACGAGCAGTACTTC. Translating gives CASSLYRSSYEQYF.

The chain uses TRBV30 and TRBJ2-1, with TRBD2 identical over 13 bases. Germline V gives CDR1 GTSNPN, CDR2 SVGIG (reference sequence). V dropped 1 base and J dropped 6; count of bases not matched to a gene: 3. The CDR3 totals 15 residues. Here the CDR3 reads CAWSDGLAGANEQFF. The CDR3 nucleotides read TGTGCCTGGAGTGACGGACTAGCGGGAGCCAATGAGCAGTTCTTC.

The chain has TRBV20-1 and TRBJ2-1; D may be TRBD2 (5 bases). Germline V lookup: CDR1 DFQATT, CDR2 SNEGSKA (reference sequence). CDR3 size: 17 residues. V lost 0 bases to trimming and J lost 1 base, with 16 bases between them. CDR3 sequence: CSARDLAAGRSYNEQFF. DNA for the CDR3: TGCAGTGCTAGAGACTTGGCTGCGGGTCGTTCCTACAATGAGCAGTTCTTC.

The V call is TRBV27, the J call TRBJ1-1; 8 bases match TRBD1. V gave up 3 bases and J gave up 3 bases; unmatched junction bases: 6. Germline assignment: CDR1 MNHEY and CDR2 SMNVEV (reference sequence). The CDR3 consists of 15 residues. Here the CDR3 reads CASSFRGQGDTEAFF. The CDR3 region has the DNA TGTGCCAGCAGTTTCCGTGGACAGGGAGACACTGAAGCTTTCTTT.